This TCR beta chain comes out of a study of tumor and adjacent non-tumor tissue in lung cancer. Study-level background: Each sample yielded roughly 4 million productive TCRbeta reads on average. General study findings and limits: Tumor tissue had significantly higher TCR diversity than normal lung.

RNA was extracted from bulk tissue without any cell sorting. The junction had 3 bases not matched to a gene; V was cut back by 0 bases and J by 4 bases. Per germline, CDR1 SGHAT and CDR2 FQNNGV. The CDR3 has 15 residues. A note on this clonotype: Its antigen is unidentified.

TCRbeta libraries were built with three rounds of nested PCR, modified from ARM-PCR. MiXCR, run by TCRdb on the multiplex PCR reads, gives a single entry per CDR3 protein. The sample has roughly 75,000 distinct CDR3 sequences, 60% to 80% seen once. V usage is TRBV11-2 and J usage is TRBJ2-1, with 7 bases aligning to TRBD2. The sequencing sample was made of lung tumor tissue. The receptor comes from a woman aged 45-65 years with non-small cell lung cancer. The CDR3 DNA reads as TGTGCCAGCAGCTTAGAAGCGGGAAGGTACAATGAGCAGTTCTTC. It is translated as CASSLEAGRYNEQFF.